The T cell receptor beta chain under discussion was sequenced for a study of CD8 T cells in Susac syndrome. Random hexamers were used to reverse transcribe about 0.45 to 1 ug of RNA. Multiplex PCR with immunoSEQ amplified the TCR beta CDR3 across 54 Vbeta and 13 Jbeta. TCRdb passed the immunoSEQ multiplex PCR reads through MiXCR, listing each CDR3 protein once. The repertoire holds 100,000 to 150,000 distinct CDR3 sequences, with over 90% as singletons. The patients serving as multiple sclerosis controls were treatment-naive. They had stable or active relapsing-remitting disease and fulfilled revised McDonald criteria. Germline V gives CDR1 MNHEY, CDR2 SMNVEV (reference sequence). There are 12 residues in the CDR3. The germline V and J ends were trimmed by 5 bases and 9 bases, with 11 bases remaining between them.

The rearrangement links TRBV27 to TRBJ2-1; maybe TRBD2 (6 bases). The sample taken for sequencing was CD8+ T cells from PBMCs. This clonotype originated in a human donor with multiple sclerosis. The CDR3 DNA reads TGTGCCAGCAGTCATGGGGGGACTGAGCAGTTCTTC. This gives the protein CASSHGGTEQFF.